This TCR beta chain came from a study of shared clonotypes between healthy human individuals (dated by TCRdb to 2018 to 2021). Describing the broader study: The cohort comprised a couple of women and a few men aged 18 to 49 years. For each donor, three plates each were used for CD4 naive and CD4 memory, two plates were used for CD8 naive, and one plate was used for CD8 memory. To increase sequencing depth and limit assay-specific biases, different laboratories used diverse techniques to prepare libraries and sequence TCR repertoires. Per donor, leukapheresis produced somewhere between about 0.8 and 9.5 billion PBMCs. To estimate repertoire size and how much clonotype sharing occurs between individuals, the study deeply sequenced the blood TCR repertoires of about five healthy adults.

About this clone: The antigen it binds to is not known. Base qualities are not at hand, and no much larger clone is one base apart.

Clipping removes 5 bases from V and 4 bases from J, with 10 as the unmatched junction base count. The germline V gene (reference sequence) gives CDR1 as MNHEY and CDR2 as SMNVEV. Measured from the cysteine to the phenylalanine, the CDR3 is 17 residues long. The entry retains the CDR3 DNA only, 51 bases that are in frame from base 1. Using the deep immunoSEQ assay, TCR CDR3 regions were amplified from genomic DNA by multiplex PCR. For each cell subset, the extracted genomic DNA was distributed evenly across all wells of several immunoSEQ 96-well plates, and each plate served as one replicate. For sorted subsets, approximately 200 ng of genomic DNA, equivalent to 25,000 to 35,000 T cell genomes, went into each replicate PCR. Purified libraries were quantified with a Qubit 3.0 fluorometer, sized on a Bioanalyzer 2100, and re-quantified with the KAPA Library Quantification kit. Every immunoSEQ 96-well plate was sequenced on a dedicated single-read 150-cycle Illumina NextSeq 550 flow cell. The study's processing was this. Because the immunoSEQ output held only junctional sequences and lacked quality scores, the filtering could not match the filtering applied to full-length reads. Sequences were annotated with PyIR, a Python wrapper for IgBLAST v1.9, and V/J genes and CDR3 were assigned using IMGT germline references. Reads with weak V/J assignments (E-value above 1e-6), missing CDR3, stop codons, out-of-frame junctions, or ambiguous translated residues were removed. V3J clonotypes were defined as sequences sharing an identical inferred V gene, J gene, and CDR3 amino acid sequence. The percentage overlap between two repertoires was calculated by dividing the number of shared unique clonotypes by the size of the smaller repertoire. Repertoire richness was assessed with RTK rarefaction, the Chao1 estimator, and Recon v2.1 estimates of unobserved clonotypes. For all TCRbeta clonotypes obtained by the gDNA method from a few donors, generation probabilities were computed with OLGA. This immuneACCESS table, as held by TCRdb, lists in-frame sequences with V and J called but not all clones. Of the missing ones, under half trace to an unresolved V gene in checked studies; the others have no known cause. V, J and clone size reflect that table, while D and trimming were determined from the DNA. Within this sample are roughly 2,500,000 clones, with more than 85% of them counted one time only. Approximately 0.35% of the sample rests with the top ten.

Donors were healthy HIV-negative adults with no recently reported acute infections or vaccinations. All donors were Caucasian adults living in Nashville, Tennessee, USA. CD4+ T cells were enriched through magnetic negative selection, after which naive cells were positively selected on CD45RA and the remaining negative fraction served as the memory subset. Blood was collected by leukapheresis, and PBMCs were isolated by Ficoll-Histopaque density gradient centrifugation and then cryopreserved in liquid nitrogen vapor phase. Purity and quantity of every magnetically sorted T cell population were checked by analytical flow cytometry. Each sorted fraction had its genomic DNA isolated and then quantified by UV absorbance on a Nanodrop 2000c. The paper as a whole reports these results and caveats: Larger estimated clonotype richness was generally found for naive subsets than for memory subsets. Rarefaction of sorted-subset datasets indicated incomplete sequencing despite the large sequencing depth. Because the study included only a small number of donors, the genetic and exposure-history diversity represented was limited. When a handful of donors were compared, the shared fraction of clonotypes was about 5.5% for naive CD4, more than 3% for naive CD8, more than 2% for memory CD4, and under 0.5% for memory CD8. Only blood was sampled, and tissue TCR repertoires likely differ from those in blood. Pairwise subsampling indicated that sequencing depth was expected to affect the degree of clonotype sharing among donors. Clonotypes shared by all four sorted-subset donors showed higher generation probabilities than non-shared clonotypes.

The sequence derives from a man between 18 and 35 years old in good health. Some clones in this sample may be carry-over from other donors' samples. The rearrangement joined TRBV27 to TRBJ2-7; the central 14 bases match TRBD2. The sequenced sample consisted of naive CD4+ T cells from PBMCs. Reading the label with the study, this specimen's cell subset or site is: CD45RA+ positively selected. The CDR3 corresponds to CASSLSGTSGSRYEQYF. The DNA sequence is TGTGCCAGCAGTCTTTCCGGGACTAGCGGGAGTAGGTACGAGCAGTACTTC.